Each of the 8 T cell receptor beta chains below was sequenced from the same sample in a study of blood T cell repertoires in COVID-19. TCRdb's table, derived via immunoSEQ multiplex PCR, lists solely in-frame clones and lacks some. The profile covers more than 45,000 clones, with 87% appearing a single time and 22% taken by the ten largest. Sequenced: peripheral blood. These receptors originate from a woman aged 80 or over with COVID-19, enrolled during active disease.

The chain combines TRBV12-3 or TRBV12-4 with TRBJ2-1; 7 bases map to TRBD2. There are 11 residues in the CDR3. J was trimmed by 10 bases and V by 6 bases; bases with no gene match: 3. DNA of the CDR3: TGTGCCAGCAGGGGGCGGGGGGAGCAGTTCTTC. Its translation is CASRGRGEQFF.

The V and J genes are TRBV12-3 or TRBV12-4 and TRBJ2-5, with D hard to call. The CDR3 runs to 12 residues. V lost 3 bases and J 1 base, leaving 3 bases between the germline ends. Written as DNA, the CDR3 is TGTGCCAGCAGTTTCCTCCAAGAGACCCAGTACTTC. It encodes CASSFLQETQYF.

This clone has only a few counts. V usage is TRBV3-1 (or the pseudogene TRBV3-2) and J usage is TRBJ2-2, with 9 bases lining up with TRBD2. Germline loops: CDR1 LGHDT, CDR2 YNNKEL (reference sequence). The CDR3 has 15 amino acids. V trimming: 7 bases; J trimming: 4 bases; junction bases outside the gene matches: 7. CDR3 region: CASNSGTSSTGELFF. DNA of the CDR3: TGTGCCAGCAACTCCGGGACTAGCAGCACCGGGGAGCTGTTTTTT.

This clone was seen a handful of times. CDR3 nucleotides: TGTGCCAGCAGCCCCAGCAGGGGGCGCGGGGAGACCCAGTACTTC. As protein: CASSPSRGRGETQYF. This chain uses TRBV6-6 with TRBJ2-5; 8 nucleotides agree with TRBD1. Germline values: CDR1 MNHNY, CDR2 SVGAGI (reference sequence). V lost 6 bases, J lost 5 bases, and 11 bases stayed unmatched. The CDR3 has 15 residues.

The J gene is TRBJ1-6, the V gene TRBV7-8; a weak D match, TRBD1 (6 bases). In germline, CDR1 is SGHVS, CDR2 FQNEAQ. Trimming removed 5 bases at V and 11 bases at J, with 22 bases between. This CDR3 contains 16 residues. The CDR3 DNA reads TGTGCCAGCAGCCCCCAATTGGGGCAGGGGACGACACCCCTCCACTTT. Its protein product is CASSPQLGQGTTPLHF. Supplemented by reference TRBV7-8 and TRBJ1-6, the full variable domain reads GAGVSQSPRYKVAKRGQDVALRCDPISGHVSLFWYQQALGQGPEFLTYFQNEAQLDKSGLPSDRFFAERPEGSVSTLKIQRTQQEDSAVYLCASSPQLGQGTTPLHFGNGTRLTVT.

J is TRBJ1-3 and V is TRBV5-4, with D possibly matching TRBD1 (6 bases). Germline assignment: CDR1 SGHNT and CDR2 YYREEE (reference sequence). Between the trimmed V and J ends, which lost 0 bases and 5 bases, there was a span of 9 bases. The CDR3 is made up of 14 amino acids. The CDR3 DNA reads TGTGCCAGCAGCTTGGGTGGGGGCAGAAACACCATATATTTT. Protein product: CASSLGGGRNTIYF.

The CDR3 sequence is CASSLVPGTGREKLFF. The CDR3 nucleotides read TGTGCCAGCAGCTTAGTCCCCGGGACAGGGCGTGAAAAACTGTTTTTT. This chain joins TRBV7-9 and TRBJ1-4; TRBD1 matches at 9 bases. CDR1 and CDR2 (germline): SEHNR, FQNEAQ (reference sequence). J lost 7 bases, V lost 1 base, and 7 bases had no gene match. There are 16 residues in the CDR3.

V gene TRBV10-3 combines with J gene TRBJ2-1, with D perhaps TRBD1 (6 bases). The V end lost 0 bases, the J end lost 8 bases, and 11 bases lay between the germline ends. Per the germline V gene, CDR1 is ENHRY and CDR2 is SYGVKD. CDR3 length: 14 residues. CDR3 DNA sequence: TGTGCCATCAGTGAGTCAACAGGGACACATGAGCAGTTCTTC. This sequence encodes CAISESTGTHEQFF.